The 32 T cell receptor beta chains reported below all come from one sample, sequenced in a study of blood T cells in healthy people across ages. The authors ran a second PCR of 7 to 11 cycles using a sample-barcoded 5' primer and a J-beta primer mix. TCRdb reprocessed the 5' RACE reads with MiXCR, giving one entry per CDR3 protein. The profile shows around 970,000 distinct CDR3 sequences, just over 50% of them singletons. Sequenced input: blood. These receptors were taken from a woman in her fifties or sixties in good health.

This chain joins TRBV10-3 and TRBJ1-2, with a tentative D call TRBD1 (5 bases). Trimming took 0 bases from V and 4 from J, leaving 15 bases between them. The germline gives CDR1 ENHRY, CDR2 SYGVKD. The CDR3 has 16 residues. The CDR3 DNA reads as TGTGCCATCAGTGAGTCGCTGAGGGGAGAACTCTATGGCTACACCTTC. This codes for CAISESLRGELYGYTF.

V is TRBV27 and J is TRBJ2-4, with TRBD1 matching over 8 bases. This CDR3 region has 20 residues. Per the germline V gene, CDR1 is MNHEY and CDR2 is SMNVEV (reference sequence). With V trimmed by 0 bases and J by 0 bases, 13 bases remained unmatched. DNA for the CDR3: TGTGCCAGCAGTTTATCTCTAGTCCCGGGACAGGCACTAGCCAAAAACATTCAGTACTTC. It specifies CASSLSLVPGQALAKNIQYF.

The chain combines TRBV20-1 with TRBJ2-7; D unresolved. V was shortened by 0 bases and J by 1 base, with 13 bases between the two germline ends. CDR1 is DFQATT and CDR2 is SNEGSKA in the germline V gene (reference sequence). This CDR3 spans 15 amino acids. The CDR3 is CSARDIRSASYEQYF. The CDR3 DNA reads as TGCAGTGCTAGAGATATTAGGAGCGCATCCTACGAGCAGTACTTC.

J is TRBJ2-1 and V is TRBV29-1; 16 nucleotides line up with TRBD2. The trim removed 4 bases at V and 4 bases at J, leaving 4 bases unmatched. Germline values: CDR1 SQVTM, CDR2 ANQGSEA. CDR3 size: 16 residues. The CDR3 bases are TGCAGCGTTGCGGGACTAGCGGGGGGGGGATACAATGAGCAGTTCTTC. Translated: CSVAGLAGGGYNEQFF.

This clonotype has more than one count but fewer than ten. V usage is TRBV28 and J usage is TRBJ2-5; a weak D match, TRBD1 (7 bases). The J call could be wrong; TRBJ2-7 is a better fit for the DNA end. The CDR3 contains 14 residues. Germline V CDR1 and CDR2: MDHEN, SYDVKM. Here the CDR3 reads CASSFGRGRSEQYF. CDR3 DNA sequence: TGTGCCAGCAGTTTTGGCAGGGGGAGGTCCGAGCAGTACTTC.

This chain links TRBV3-1 with TRBJ2-7, with D perhaps given as TRBD1 or TRBD2 (5 bases each). The germline V and J ends were trimmed by 1 base and 7 bases, with 11 bases remaining between them. The CDR3 sequence is 13 residues long. Germline V gene lookup returns CDR1 LGHDT and CDR2 YNNKEL (reference sequence). CDR3 region: CASSQAGPLEQYF. In nucleotides, the CDR3 is TGTGCCAGCAGCCAAGCGGGGCCTCTGGAGCAGTACTTC.

V gene TRBV29-1 combines with J gene TRBJ2-5; 8 nucleotides line up with TRBD2. CDR3 length equals 13 residues. V gave up 5 bases and J gave up 5 bases; unmatched junction bases: 7. The germline gives CDR1 SQVTM, CDR2 ANQGSEA. In DNA form, the CDR3 reads TGCAGCGTTTCCGGGACTAGGGAGGAGACCCAGTACTTC. It encodes CSVSGTREETQYF.

With respect to this clonotype: A junction end diverges from the germline sequence, so it may reflect a read error. This chain joins TRBV29-1 and TRBJ2-3; D not resolved. The CDR3 is 12 residues long. The V gene's germline CDR1 is SQVTM and CDR2 ANQGSEA. CDR3 DNA sequence: TGCAGCGTTGAAGAGATCACAGATACGCGGTATTTT. This translates into CSVEEITDTRYF.

This chain links TRBV29-1 with TRBJ1-2, with a tentative D call TRBD1 (6 bases). The germline CDR1 and CDR2 sequences are SQVTM and ANQGSEA. The CDR3 contains 13 residues. V was cut by 6 bases and J by 7 bases, with 18 bases left in between. Written as DNA, the CDR3 is TGCAGCGTAAAAAACAGGGCGAGTAGTGGCTACACCTTC. It codes for CSVKNRASSGYTF.

This clonotype has only a few counts. The rearrangement links TRBV3-1 to TRBJ2-5, with 9 bases fitting TRBD2. J gave up 7 bases and V 1 base, and 7 bases lay outside the gene matches. The germline V gene encodes CDR1 LGHDT and CDR2 YNNKEL (reference sequence). The CDR3 extends over 15 amino acids. The DNA of the CDR3 is TGTGCCAGCAGCCAAGGGGCGGGAGGGCCAGTGACCCAGTACTTC. Residues: CASSQGAGGPVTQYF.

Remarks on this clonotype: Here the CDR3 omits its conserved ending phenylalanine or tryptophan, so a read error is the likely source. V gene TRBV4-1 combines with J gene TRBJ2-3; a weak D match, TRBD1 (5 bases). This CDR3 contains 17 residues. Germline-derived CDR1 and CDR2 are MGHRA and YSYEKL. V was shortened by 2 bases and J by 2 bases, with 17 bases between the two germline ends. The CDR3 here is CASSQMTTGTYTDTQYL. The CDR3 coding sequence is TGCGCCAGCAGCCAAATGACCACAGGAACCTACACAGATACGCAGTATTTA.

The V and J genes are TRBV3-1 and TRBJ2-3; weak D call: TRBD2 (5 bases). Trimming took off 4 bases at V and 0 bases at J, with 8 bases between the two ends. This CDR3 is 14 amino acids long. In germline, CDR1 is LGHDT, CDR2 YNNKEL (reference sequence). The CDR3 DNA reads as TGTGCCAGCAGCCGGACTCCTAGCACAGATACGCAGTATTTT. Translating gives CASSRTPSTDTQYF.

In this sample, this clonotype turned up many times. CDR3 protein: CASSSGVYEQYF. The CDR3 bases are TGTGCCAGCAGTTCCGGGGTGTACGAGCAGTACTTC. The J gene is TRBJ2-7, the V gene TRBV12-3 or TRBV12-4, with D maybe TRBD2 (5 bases). The CDR3 loop spans 12 amino acids. V was shortened by 4 bases and J by 4 bases, with 8 bases between the two germline ends.

The chain recombines TRBV28 with TRBJ1-4; no clear D gene. Germline CDR1 is MDHEN and CDR2 is SYDVKM. The V end was cut by 5 bases, the J end by 5 bases, with 12 bases between. The CDR3 is 14 amino acids. The CDR3 protein is CASSEEAQNEKLFF. CDR3 bases: TGTGCCAGCAGTGAGGAGGCCCAAAATGAAAAACTGTTTTTT.

V is TRBV7-6 and J is TRBJ2-1, with D possibly matching TRBD2 (5 bases). V shed 6 bases and J shed 6 bases, with 18 bases lying between them. The CDR3 runs to 15 residues. Looked up from germline, CDR1 is SGHVS and CDR2 is FNYEAQ. CDR3 DNA sequence: TGTGCCAGCAGTTCCGGGATCAGCGGCCCCAATGAGCAGTTCTTC. Its translation is CASSSGISGPNEQFF. The full variable domain, completed using reference TRBV7-6 and TRBJ2-1, is GAGVSQSPRYKVTKRGQDVALRCDPISGHVSLYWYRQALGQGPEFLTYFNYEAQQDKSGLPNDRFSAERPEGSISTLTIQRTEQRDSAMYRCASSSGISGPNEQFFGPGTRLTVL.

This clonotype was seen a handful of times. The J gene is TRBJ1-1, the V gene TRBV7-9; D is possibly TRBD1 (5 bases). Germline assignment: CDR1 SEHNR and CDR2 FQNEAQ (reference sequence). The CDR3 runs to 16 residues. V lost 5 bases and J lost 0, with 16 bases in between. The CDR3: CASSPRGADLNTEAFF. The CDR3 coding sequence is TGTGCCAGCAGCCCCCGCGGGGCAGACTTGAACACTGAAGCTTTCTTT.

The chain has TRBV6-1 and TRBJ2-2; no reliable D call. Per germline, CDR1 MNHNS and CDR2 SASEGT. CDR3 length: 14 amino acids. Deletions cut 6 bases from V and 0 bases from J, with 8 bases between. CDR3 protein: CASRDQPNTGELFF. DNA for the CDR3: TGTGCCAGCAGAGACCAACCGAACACCGGGGAGCTGTTTTTT.

This clonotype has more than one count but fewer than ten. The chain carries TRBV6-2 or TRBV6-3 and TRBJ2-5, with D possibly TRBD2 on 6 matching bases. The CDR3 has 11 amino acids. CDR1 and CDR2 (germline): MNHEY, SVGEGT. Trimming stripped 6 bases from V and 13 bases from J, with 15 bases between. The CDR3 region is CASSQGGRRYF. The CDR3 coding sequence is TGTGCCAGCAGCCAAGGAGGGAGGAGGTACTTC.

This sequence joins TRBV6-1 and TRBJ1-2; unclear D gene. Between the trimmed V and J ends, which lost 2 bases and 4 bases, there was a span of 14 bases. Germline-derived CDR1 and CDR2 are MNHNS and SASEGT. This CDR3 is built from 15 residues. The CDR3 here is CASSEIGLGSYGYTF. In nucleotides, the CDR3 is TGTGCCAGCAGTGAAATCGGTCTAGGCAGCTATGGCTACACCTTC.

This chain uses TRBV14 with TRBJ2-1; 9 positions match TRBD2. The end of the DNA fits TRBJ2-7 better, so the J call may be wrong. The CDR3 covers 19 residues. Germline V CDR1 and CDR2: SGHDN, FVKESK. CDR3 coding DNA: TGTGCCAGCAGCCAGCTAGCGGGATCCAAGATAAGCTCCTACAATGAGCAGTACTTC. As protein: CASSQLAGSKISSYNEQYF.

This clonotype was counted between two and nine times. The CDR3 DNA reads TGTGCCAGCAGCACGCGGACTAGCGGGTACACAGATACGCAGTATTTT. Its protein is CASSTRTSGYTDTQYF. The chain combines TRBV4-2 with TRBJ2-3; TRBD2 matches 11 bases. Germline-derived CDR1 and CDR2 are LGHNA and YNFKEQ. V dropped 5 bases and J dropped 2; count of bases not matched to a gene: 6. The CDR3 has 16 amino acids.

This clonotype was seen only once. Sequence at one end of the junction differs from germline and may be a read error. This chain joins TRBV6-1 and TRBJ2-3, with 9 bases aligning to TRBD1. CDR3 length: 15 residues. Germline-derived CDR1 and CDR2 are MNHNS and SASEGT. Here the CDR3 DNA reads TGTGCCAGCAGTGCGAGACAGGGGGGAACAGATATGCAGTATTTT. Translating it yields CASSARQGGTDMQYF.

V and J are TRBV7-2 and TRBJ2-4; D may be TRBD2 (6 bases). Gene TRBJ2-7 matches the end of the DNA better, so the J call may be wrong. CDR1 and CDR2 (germline): SGHTA, FQGNSA. The CDR3 covers 14 residues. The CDR3, as DNA: TGTGCCAGCAGTCGAACGACTAGGGGCTACGAGCAGTACTTC. This translates into CASSRTTRGYEQYF.

This sequence joins TRBV11-2 and TRBJ2-3; the D call may be TRBD1 or TRBD2 (5 bases each). Trimming shortened V by 1 base and J by 0 bases, and 20 bases separated the two germline ends. The germline CDR1 and CDR2 sequences are SGHAT and FQNNGV. This CDR3 spans 19 amino acids. CDR3 amino acids: CASSLGRVDLRGSTDTQYF. The CDR3, as DNA: TGTGCCAGCAGCTTAGGCAGGGTCGACCTACGCGGGAGCACAGATACGCAGTATTTT.

This sequence joins TRBV27 and TRBJ2-5, with D maybe TRBD1 (6 bases). This CDR3 has 18 amino acids. The germline V gene has CDR1 MNHEY and CDR2 SMNVEV (reference sequence). Deletions cut 4 bases from V and 5 bases from J, with 26 bases between. The CDR3 is CASSYGQPYSYGGETQYF. CDR3 DNA: TGTGCCAGCAGTTACGGACAGCCGTACAGCTACGGCGGGGAGACCCAGTACTTC.

The chain joins TRBV12-3 or TRBV12-4 to TRBJ1-6; no reliable D call. The CDR3 is 16 amino acids. V lost 5 bases and J lost 3, with 14 bases in between. The CDR3 sequence: CASSPGFPNYNSPLHF. CDR3 nucleotides: TGTGCCAGCAGTCCGGGGTTCCCTAACTATAATTCACCCCTCCACTTT.

This clonotype was observed a few times. V usage is TRBV2 and J usage is TRBJ2-5, with 7 bases matching TRBD1. Germline CDR1 reads SNHLY; CDR2 reads FYNNEI. V was pared by 5 bases and J by 3 bases, with 12 bases of the junction left unmatched. The CDR3 is 16 residues long. DNA for the CDR3: TGTGCCAGCAGTCCTACCGGGACAGCTGGAAAAGAGACCCAGTACTTC. This translates into CASSPTGTAGKETQYF.

The chain joins TRBV6-2 or TRBV6-3 to TRBJ1-1; maybe TRBD1 (5 bases). Trimming removed 10 bases from V and 1 base from J, with 13 bases in between. This CDR3 is built from 13 residues. Per the germline V gene, CDR1 is MNHEY and CDR2 is SVGEGT. The CDR3 DNA is TGTGCCATTCGACAGAGGGGGAACACTGAAGCTTTCTTT. This gives the protein CAIRQRGNTEAFF.

The chain joins TRBV10-1 to TRBJ2-7, with a weak D call TRBD2 (5 bases). The end of the DNA fits TRBJ2-4 better, so the J call may be wrong. The length of the CDR3 is 13 residues. Germline CDR1 WNHNN, CDR2 SYGVQD (reference sequence). DNA of the CDR3: TGCGCCAGCGCGACGGGGAGAGGAAACATTCAGTACTTC. This gives the protein CASATGRGNIQYF.

This clonotype was seen a few times. The V and J genes are TRBV12-3 or TRBV12-4 and TRBJ2-5; 9 bases align to TRBD2. The CDR3 runs 18 residues. J gave up 2 bases and V 5 bases, and 15 bases lay outside the gene matches. As DNA, the CDR3 is TGTGCCAGCAGTCCCTTAATTGGAGCGGGAGGAGGTCAAGAGACCCAGTACTTC. Encoded protein: CASSPLIGAGGGQETQYF.

V usage is TRBV4-1 and J usage is TRBJ1-2, with 7 bases identical to TRBD1. Germline CDR1 reads MGHRA; CDR2 reads YSYEKL. With 4 bases clipped from V and 5 bases from J, the junction kept 16 bases outside the gene matches. The CDR3 length is 17 residues. The CDR3 DNA reads TGCGCCAGCAGCCCCCTTGGGCCAGAGACAGGGCGATATGGCTACACCTTC. Protein: CASSPLGPETGRYGYTF.

The CDR3 sequence: CASSSRRGARRNEQYF. The DNA of the CDR3 is TGTGCCAGCAGTTCGAGGCGGGGGGCCCGGAGGAACGAGCAGTACTTC. The chain employs TRBV28 and TRBJ2-7, with TRBD2 matching 8 bases. CDR3 length equals 16 residues. CDR1 is MDHEN, CDR2 SYDVKM, per germline. Trimming cost V 4 bases and J 5 bases; bases outside gene matches: 13.